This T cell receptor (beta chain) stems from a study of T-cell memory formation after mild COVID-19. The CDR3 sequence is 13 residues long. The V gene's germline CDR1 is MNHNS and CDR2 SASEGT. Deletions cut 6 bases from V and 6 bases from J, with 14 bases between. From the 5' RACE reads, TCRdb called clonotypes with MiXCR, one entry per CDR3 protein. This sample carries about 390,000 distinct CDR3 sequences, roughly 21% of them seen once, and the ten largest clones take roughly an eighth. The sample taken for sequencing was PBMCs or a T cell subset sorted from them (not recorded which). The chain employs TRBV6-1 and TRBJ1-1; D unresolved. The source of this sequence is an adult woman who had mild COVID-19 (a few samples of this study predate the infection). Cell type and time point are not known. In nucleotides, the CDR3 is TGTGCCAGCAGAGCGGGGTTGACCCCTGAAGCTTTCTTT. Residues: CASRAGLTPEAFF.